The T cell receptor (beta chain) under discussion was sequenced for a study of post-analysis software for immune sequencing data. Study-level information: Both relapsing-remitting and secondary progressive multiple sclerosis featured among the disease courses, as did progressive-relapsing multiple sclerosis.

Comments on this clonotype: Its antigen remains unidentified.

Findings and limits, study-wide: TRBV5-6, TRBV5-1 and TRBV20-1 were among several TRBV segments more frequent in patients than controls.

CDR1 and CDR2 from the germline V gene are SEHNR and FQNEAQ (reference sequence). CDR3 length equals 16 residues. Unique molecular identifiers had been added to the TCR beta cDNA libraries. TCRdb re-derived calls from the PCR reads in MiXCR, one entry per CDR3 protein. Here the sample spans approximately 730,000 distinct CDR3 sequences, roughly 29% being singletons. This sequence originates from a girl under 18 with multiple sclerosis. The V gene is TRBV7-9, the J gene TRBJ2-4; 14 nucleotides align to TRBD2. TRBJ2-7 matches the DNA end more closely, so the J call is doubtful. Material: blood. Written as DNA, the CDR3 is TGTGCCAGCAGCTCCGGGACTAGCGGGAGAATCCACGAGCAGTACTTC. This translates into CASSSGTSGRIHEQYF.